The clone carrying this T cell receptor (beta chain) has more than one count but fewer than ten. The data derive from a study of blood T cells in healthy people across ages. Per the germline V gene, CDR1 is MNHEY and CDR2 is SVGAGI. The CDR3 length is 13 residues. Between the trimmed V and J ends, which lost 0 bases and 16 bases, there was a span of 13 bases. With a J-beta primer mix and a sample-barcoded 5' primer, a second PCR ran roughly 7 to 11 cycles. Using its own MiXCR run on the 5' RACE reads, TCRdb lists one record per CDR3 protein. The sample shows roughly 800,000 distinct CDR3 sequences, 25% to 30% of them seen only once. PBMCs were isolated at a quantity of at least 6 million per sample. This sample also belongs to another study, concerning T cells of mothers and their children. That report adds: Sequencing got over 8 million TCR beta CDR3 reads from each mother and several million from each child.

Sequenced: blood. V gene TRBV6-5 combines with J gene TRBJ2-6; no clear D gene. The sequence was obtained from a boy between 10 and 17 years old in good health. The CDR3 spells CASSYSIPDPLTF. The CDR3 DNA reads as TGTGCCAGCAGTTACTCGATTCCCGATCCTCTGACTTTC.